The present entry profiles one TCR beta chain with its context. What it binds is not known. Version v3.0 of the immunoSEQ assay ran at survey level. Sequencing aimed at roughly 40,000-55,000 T-cell genomes per sample. TCRdb's table, derived via immunoSEQ multiplex PCR, lists solely in-frame clones and lacks some. The sample includes 25,000 to 30,000 clones, 70% to 90% seen only once; the top ten take roughly 9.5%. CDR1 and CDR2 from the germline V gene are MDHEN and SYDVKM. The CDR3 has 18 residues. V was trimmed by 2 bases and J by 0 bases, leaving 14 bases between them. The data were obtained in a study of long-term antiretroviral therapy in people with HIV. Study-level points and caveats: Clones with expansion before ART led the repertoire at all time points.

The J gene is TRBJ1-6, the V gene TRBV28, with D hard to call. The sequence was obtained from a man aged 35 to 55 with HIV. Sequenced material: unsorted PBMCs, taken 3 years after starting antiretroviral therapy. Written as DNA, the CDR3 is TGTGCCAGCAGTTTACCCCTAGCCTACAGCTCCTATAATTCACCCCTCCACTTT. Its protein is CASSLPLAYSSYNSPLHF.